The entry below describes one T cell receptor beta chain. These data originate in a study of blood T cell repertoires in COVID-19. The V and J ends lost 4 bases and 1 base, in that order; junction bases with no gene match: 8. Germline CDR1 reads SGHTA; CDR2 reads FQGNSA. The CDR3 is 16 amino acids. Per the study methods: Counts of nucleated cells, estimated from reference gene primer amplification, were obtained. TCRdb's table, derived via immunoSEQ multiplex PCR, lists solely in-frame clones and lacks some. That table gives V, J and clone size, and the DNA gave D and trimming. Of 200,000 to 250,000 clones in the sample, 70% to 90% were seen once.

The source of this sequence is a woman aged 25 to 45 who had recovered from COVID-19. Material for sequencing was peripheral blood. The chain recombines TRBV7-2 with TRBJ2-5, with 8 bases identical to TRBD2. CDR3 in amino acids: CASSSASGGLQETQYF. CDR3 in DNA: TGTGCCAGCAGCTCCGCTTCGGGGGGGCTCCAAGAGACCCAGTACTTC.